This entry features one TCR beta chain sequence. Its antigen is currently unknown. Only in-frame clones appear in the TCRdb table, and some are missing; sequencing was by immunoSEQ multiplex PCR. The repertoire holds fewer than 150,000 clones, with roughly 88% as singletons. While the first cohort had hundreds of subjects, the donors belonged to the separate validation cohort of about 130 subjects. These data originate in a study of cytomegalovirus exposure and HLA in healthy donors. Study details: The approximately 130 validation repertoires matched the roughly 700 first-cohort repertoires in platform, a later analysis reported.

Whole-study findings and limits: In vitro checks showed that three CMV-associated chains really do target CMV antigens. According to a later analysis, TCR clusters from the first cohort tended to co-occur in the 100 to 150 validation repertoires.

CDR3 length equals 14 residues. Germline CDR1 and CDR2: MNHEY and SVGAGI. V shed 2 bases and J shed 3 bases, with 8 bases lying between them. The genes are TRBV6-5 and TRBJ1-5; no clear D gene. The clonotype comes from a woman between 18 and 29 years old in good health and CMV-seropositive. Sequenced material: PBMCs. The CDR3 spells CASSYDGDNQPQHF. As DNA, the CDR3 is TGTGCCAGCAGTTACGACGGGGACAATCAGCCCCAGCATTTT.